The 21 T cell receptor beta chains below were found in one sample sequenced in a study of CXCR3-negative and CXCR3-positive naive CD8 T cells. UMI-tagged TRB cDNA libraries were built via 5' RACE. TCRdb reprocessed the 5' RACE reads; each CDR3 protein has one entry and no DNA is given. The record lists around 48,000 distinct CDR3 sequences, of which the ten most abundant hold 15%. Input material: memory CD8+ T cells from blood. The receptors were gathered from a human donor in good health. Some clones in this sample may be carry-over from other donors' samples.

The chain employs TRBV28 and TRBJ2-5; TCRdb lists TRBD1, though no DNA is available to test this call. CDR1 MDHEN and CDR2 SYDVKM come from the germline V gene. The CDR3 has 13 amino acids. The CDR3: CASSLRGQETQYF. Full variable domain (outside the CDR3, taken from reference TRBV28 and TRBJ2-5): DVKVTQSSRYLVKRTGEKVFLECVQDMDHENMFWYRQDPGLGLRLIYFSYDVKMKEKGDIPEGYSVSREKKERFSLILESASTNQTSMYLCASSLRGQETQYFGPGTRLLVL.

V is TRBV4-1 and J is TRBJ1-5. The V gene's germline CDR1 is MGHRA and CDR2 YSYEKL. This CDR3 has 13 residues. The CDR3 is CASSQESDQPQHF.

The genes are TRBV20-1 and TRBJ1-1; TCRdb gives TRBD1 as the D gene, but with no DNA this cannot be confirmed. Germline V gene data show CDR1 as DFQATT and CDR2 as SNEGSKA (reference sequence). The CDR3 covers 18 residues. The CDR3 spells CSARAGAGQGHSNTEAFF.

The gene calls are TRBV6-5 and TRBJ1-1. Germline-derived CDR1 and CDR2 are MNHEY and SVGAGI. The CDR3 is 14 amino acids. This CDR3 is CASSYRGMNTEAFF.

This chain links TRBV6-2 or TRBV6-3 with TRBJ1-2; TCRdb's D call, TRBD1, is unchecked because there is no DNA. The CDR3 contains 13 residues. Per the germline V gene, CDR1 is MNHEY and CDR2 is SVGEGT. The CDR3 is CASSYLGPDGYTF.

The V and J genes are TRBV12-3 or TRBV12-4 and TRBJ1-2; TCRdb outputs TRBD1, but without DNA this stays unchecked. This CDR3 region has 14 residues. This chain's CDR3 is CASSPDGTIYGYTF.

This chain connects TRBV6-1 to TRBJ2-2; TCRdb selects TRBD2, and the lack of DNA leaves this call unchecked. The CDR3 extends over 15 amino acids. Germline CDR1 MNHNS, CDR2 SASEGT. The CDR3 reads CASSEASGGAGELFF.

V usage is TRBV7-9 and J usage is TRBJ1-6; TCRdb picks TRBD1, but there is no DNA to check that call. This CDR3 region has 17 residues. In germline, CDR1 is SEHNR, CDR2 FQNEAQ (reference sequence). CDR3 sequence: CASSKAGTGLLESPLHF.

This rearrangement joins TRBV29-1 to TRBJ1-2; TCRdb returns TRBD1, unconfirmable since there is no DNA. The CDR3 length is 15 residues. Germline V lookup: CDR1 SQVTM, CDR2 ANQGSEA. Here the CDR3 reads CSDQDRDFYNYGYTF.

CDR3 in amino acids: CASSQGQGGALYNEQFF. This sequence joins TRBV4-1 and TRBJ2-1; TCRdb lists TRBD1, though no DNA is available to test this call. CDR1 is MGHRA and CDR2 is YSYEKL in the germline V gene. The length of the CDR3 is 17 residues.

The chain recombines TRBV7-9 with TRBJ2-7. The CDR3 consists of 13 residues. From germline, CDR1 is SEHNR and CDR2 FQNEAQ (reference sequence). This CDR3 is CASSLELNHEQYF.

The chain uses TRBV9 and TRBJ2-1; TCRdb selects TRBD1, and the lack of DNA leaves this call unchecked. The germline V gene encodes CDR1 SGDLS and CDR2 YYNGEE. The CDR3 sequence is 16 residues long. The CDR3 is CASSVDGGAGLNEQFF.

The gene calls are TRBV11-2 and TRBJ1-1. This CDR3 comprises 15 residues. Per the germline V gene, CDR1 is SGHAT and CDR2 is FQNNGV. The chain's CDR3 is CASSFYSVQNTEAFF. The full variable domain, in which reference TRBV11-2 and TRBJ1-1 provide the parts outside the CDR3, is EAGVAQSPRYKIIEKRQSVAFWCNPISGHATLYWYQQILGQGPKLLIQFQNNGVVDDSQLPKDRFSAERLKGVDSTLKIQPAKLEDSAVYLCASSFYSVQNTEAFFGQGTRLTVV.

V is TRBV5-1 and J is TRBJ2-2; the D gene TCRdb calls, TRBD2, cannot be checked with no DNA. The CDR3 consists of 16 residues. Germline-derived CDR1 and CDR2 are SGHRS and YFSETQ. CDR3: CATQRNPIANTGELFF.

This chain uses TRBV19 with TRBJ2-1; TCRdb calls TRBD1, which cannot be checked without DNA. Per the germline V gene, CDR1 is LNHDA and CDR2 is SQIVND (reference sequence). The CDR3 is 15 amino acids. CDR3 region: CASSRDPGSYNEQFF.

The genes are TRBV24-1 and TRBJ2-1; as DNA is missing, the TRBD1 call by TCRdb cannot be tested. Germline CDR1 reads KGHDR; CDR2 reads SFDVKD. This CDR3 is 15 amino acids long. The CDR3 loop is CATDSGDGSYNEQFF.

The rearrangement uses TRBV28 and TRBJ2-5; the D call from TCRdb, TRBD1, cannot be confirmed without DNA. CDR1 is MDHEN and CDR2 is SYDVKM in the germline V gene. CDR3 length: 20 residues. The chain's CDR3 is CASSLGGLADSWARAETQYF.

CDR3 sequence reads: CASSFSSGKEIREQFF. The genes are TRBV28 and TRBJ2-1; the D call from TCRdb, TRBD2, cannot be confirmed without DNA. This CDR3 has 16 residues. Germline V CDR1 and CDR2: MDHEN, SYDVKM. Drawing the rest from reference TRBV28 and TRBJ2-1, the complete variable domain is DVKVTQSSRYLVKRTGEKVFLECVQDMDHENMFWYRQDPGLGLRLIYFSYDVKMKEKGDIPEGYSVSREKKERFSLILESASTNQTSMYLCASSFSSGKEIREQFFGPGTRLTVL.

This chain links TRBV11-2 with TRBJ2-5; TCRdb selects TRBD1, and the lack of DNA leaves this call unchecked. Germline CDR1 is SGHAT and CDR2 is FQNNGV. The CDR3 length is 15 residues. CDR3 residues: CASSLEAGAGETQYF.

CDR3 loop: CASSLWGQDWSEQFF. V usage is TRBV7-6 and J usage is TRBJ2-1; TCRdb's D call of TRBD1 is untestable without DNA. The CDR3 consists of 15 residues. Germline V gives CDR1 SGHVS, CDR2 FNYEAQ.

The rearrangement uses TRBV6-5 and TRBJ2-7; TCRdb names TRBD1, which stays unverified in the absence of DNA. Germline CDR1 MNHEY, CDR2 SVGAGI. The CDR3 covers 12 residues. CDR3 in amino acids: CASSYPGYEQYF.